The clone carrying this T cell receptor (beta chain) showed up many times. Its matching antigen is unknown. RNA transcripts were the template, and TCR beta CDR3 regions were amplified from them. An initial RT-PCR round employing HTBI primers preceded a second-round multiplex PCR. Each CDR3 protein is one row after TCRdb ran MiXCR on the multiplex PCR reads. The sample records 1 million to 1.3 million distinct CDR3 sequences, 35% to 40% being singletons. Deletions cut 4 bases from V and 5 bases from J, with 17 bases between. The CDR3 has 15 residues. Germline assignment: CDR1 SEHNR and CDR2 FQNEAQ (reference sequence). The data originate from a study of Graves' ophthalmopathy and Graves' hyperthyroidism. Study results and limitations: Clonotypes were expanded in thyroid at above 0.001 frequency, and most also appeared in blood. With more than 60% sensitivity and roughly 76% specificity, the model predicted ophthalmopathy progression.

Excluded were patients with other autoimmune diseases, uncontrolled infections, pregnancy or lactation. Sequenced input: peripheral blood or thyroid tissue (not recorded which). The chain couples TRBV7-9 to TRBJ2-5; possibly TRBD1 or TRBD2 for D (5 bases each). The source of this sequence is an adult man with Graves' hyperthyroidism. CDR3 sequence: CASSSGLQPRETQYF. The CDR3 DNA reads as TGTGCCAGCAGCTCGGGGCTGCAACCCCGGGAGACCCAGTACTTC.